This T cell receptor (beta chain) stems from a study of vaccination and CD4 T cells after COVID-19. A note on this clonotype: Its specificity is unknown.

The CDR3 has 17 residues. Germline V gene sequence: CDR1 SNHLY, CDR2 FYNNEI. The V end lost 1 base, the J end lost 4 bases, and 17 bases lay between the germline ends. Cultured CD4+ T-cell DNA underwent Oncomine TCR Beta short-read sequencing. TCRdb called the PCR reads again in MiXCR, with one record for every CDR3 protein. Of fewer than 4,500 distinct CDR3 sequences listed, roughly a sixth are singletons. Treatment here: roughly 11-day PBMC culture with coronavirus spike peptide pools or control peptides (ViraFEST assay). Sequencing used CD4+ T cells from blood, cultured in vitro. This TCR came from a human donor who had recovered from COVID-19. The chain uses TRBV2 and TRBJ2-1; tentatively, D is TRBD2 (6 bases). CDR3 in DNA: TGTGCCAGCAGTGAAGATCAGTGGGGGGAGCTATACAATGAGCAGTTCTTC. Translated: CASSEDQWGELYNEQFF.